The sequence of this TCR beta chain was determined in a study of Graves' ophthalmopathy and Graves' hyperthyroidism. This clonotype was detected only a few times. Its ends do not fully match the called genes, so a read error is possible. Symptoms, serum thyroxine and TRAb, thyroid ultrasound, and orbital computed tomography formed the diagnostic basis. The CDR3 is 13 amino acids. Germline V gene data show CDR1 as SEHNR and CDR2 as FQNEAQ (reference sequence). The TCR beta CDR3 regions underwent amplification from RNA transcripts. HTBI primers served in a first-round RT-PCR, which a second-round multiplex PCR followed. TCRdb independently ran MiXCR on the multiplex PCR reads; one entry per CDR3 protein. The repertoire holds about 700,000 distinct CDR3 sequences, with roughly two fifths as singletons.

This chain uses TRBV7-9 with TRBJ2-5; TRBD1 aligns across 7 bases. The clonotype originates from an adult man with Graves' ophthalmopathy. The material sequenced was peripheral blood. CDR3 sequence reads: CASSQDRAETQYF. For the CDR3, the DNA is TGCGCCAGCAGCCAAGACAGGGCAGAGACCCAGTACTTC.